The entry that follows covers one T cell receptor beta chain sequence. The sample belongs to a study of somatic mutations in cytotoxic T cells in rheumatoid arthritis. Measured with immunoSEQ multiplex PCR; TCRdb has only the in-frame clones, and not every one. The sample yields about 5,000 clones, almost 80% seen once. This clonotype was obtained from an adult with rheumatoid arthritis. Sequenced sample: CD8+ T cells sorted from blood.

The CDR3 region is CASSDGSPYGYTF. The CDR3 DNA sequence: TGTGCCAGCAGTGACGGCAGCCCCTATGGCTACACCTTC. The V call is TRBV25-1, the J call TRBJ1-2; no clear D gene. Trimming pared 3 bases from V and 4 bases from J, leaving 9 bases between. The V gene's germline CDR1 is MGHDK and CDR2 SYGVNS. The CDR3 has 13 amino acids.